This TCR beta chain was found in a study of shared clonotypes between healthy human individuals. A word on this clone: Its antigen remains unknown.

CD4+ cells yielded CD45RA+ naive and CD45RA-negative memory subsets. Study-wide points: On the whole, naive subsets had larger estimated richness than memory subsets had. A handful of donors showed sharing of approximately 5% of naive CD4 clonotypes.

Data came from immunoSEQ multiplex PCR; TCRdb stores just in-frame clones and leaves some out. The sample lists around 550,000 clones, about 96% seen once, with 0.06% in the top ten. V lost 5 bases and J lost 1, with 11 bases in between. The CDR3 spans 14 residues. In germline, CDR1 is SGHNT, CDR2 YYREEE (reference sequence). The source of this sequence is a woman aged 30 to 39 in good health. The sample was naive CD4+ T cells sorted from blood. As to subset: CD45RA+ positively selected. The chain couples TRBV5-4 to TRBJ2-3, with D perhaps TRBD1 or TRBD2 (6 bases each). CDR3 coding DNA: TGTGCCAGCAGACCGGGGGCCCGCACAGATACGCAGTATTTT. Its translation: CASRPGARTDTQYF.